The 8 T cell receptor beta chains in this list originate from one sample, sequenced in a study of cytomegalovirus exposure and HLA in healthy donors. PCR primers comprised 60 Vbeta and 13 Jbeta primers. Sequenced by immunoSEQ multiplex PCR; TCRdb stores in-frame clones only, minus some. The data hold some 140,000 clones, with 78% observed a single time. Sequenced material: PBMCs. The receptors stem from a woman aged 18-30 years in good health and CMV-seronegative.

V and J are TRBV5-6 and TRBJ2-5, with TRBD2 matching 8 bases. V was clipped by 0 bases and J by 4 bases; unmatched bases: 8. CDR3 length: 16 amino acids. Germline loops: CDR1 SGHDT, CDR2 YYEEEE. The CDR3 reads CASSLGGAGGGETQYF. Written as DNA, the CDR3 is TGTGCCAGCAGCTTGGGGGGGGCGGGAGGAGGAGAGACCCAGTACTTC.

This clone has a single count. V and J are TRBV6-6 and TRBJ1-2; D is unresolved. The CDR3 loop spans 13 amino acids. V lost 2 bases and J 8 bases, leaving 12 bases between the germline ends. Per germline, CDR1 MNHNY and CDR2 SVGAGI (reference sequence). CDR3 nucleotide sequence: TGTGCCAGCAGTTACAGGATGCCAGGCGGCTACACCTTC. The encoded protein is CASSYRMPGGYTF.

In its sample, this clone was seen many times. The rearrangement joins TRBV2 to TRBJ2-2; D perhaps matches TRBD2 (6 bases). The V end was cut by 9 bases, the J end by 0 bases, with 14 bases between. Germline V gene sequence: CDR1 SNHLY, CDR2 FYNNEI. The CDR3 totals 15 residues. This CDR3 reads CARPKGTSNTGELFF. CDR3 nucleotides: TGTGCCAGGCCAAAAGGGACTTCGAACACCGGGGAGCTGTTTTTT.

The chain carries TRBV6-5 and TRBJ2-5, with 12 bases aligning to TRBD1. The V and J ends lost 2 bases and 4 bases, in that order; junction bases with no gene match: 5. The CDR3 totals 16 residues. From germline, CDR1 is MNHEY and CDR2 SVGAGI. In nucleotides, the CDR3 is TGTGCCAGCAGTTACGGGACAGGGGGCGGAGGAGAGACCCAGTACTTC. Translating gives CASSYGTGGGGETQYF.

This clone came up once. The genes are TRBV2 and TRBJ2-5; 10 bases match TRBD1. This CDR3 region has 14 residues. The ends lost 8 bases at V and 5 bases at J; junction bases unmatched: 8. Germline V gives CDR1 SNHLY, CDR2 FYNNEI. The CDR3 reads CASGPGQGMETQYF. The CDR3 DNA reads TGTGCCAGCGGACCGGGACAGGGGATGGAGACCCAGTACTTC.

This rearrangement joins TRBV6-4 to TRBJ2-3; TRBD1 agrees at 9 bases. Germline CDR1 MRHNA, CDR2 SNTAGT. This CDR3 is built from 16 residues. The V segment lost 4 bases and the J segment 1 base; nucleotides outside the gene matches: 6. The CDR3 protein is CASSAGTGSGTDTQYF. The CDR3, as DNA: TGTGCCAGCAGTGCGGGGACAGGGTCGGGCACAGATACGCAGTATTTT.

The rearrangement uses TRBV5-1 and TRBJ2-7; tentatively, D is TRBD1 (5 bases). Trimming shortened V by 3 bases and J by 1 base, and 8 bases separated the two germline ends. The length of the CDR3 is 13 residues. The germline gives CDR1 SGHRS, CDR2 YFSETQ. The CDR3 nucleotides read TGCGCCAGCAGCTCGCGACAGTCCTACGAGCAGTACTTC. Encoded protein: CASSSRQSYEQYF.

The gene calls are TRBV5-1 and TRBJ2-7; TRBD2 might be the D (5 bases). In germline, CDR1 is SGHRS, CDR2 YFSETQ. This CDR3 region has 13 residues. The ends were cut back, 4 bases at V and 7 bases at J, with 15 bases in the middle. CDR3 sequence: CASSPNVREEQYF. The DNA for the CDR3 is TGCGCCAGCAGCCCCAACGTGAGGGAAGAGCAGTACTTC.